The present entry profiles one T cell receptor beta chain with its context. What it recognizes is unknown. The sample belongs to a study of PD-1 blockade in classical Hodgkin lymphoma. Study details: Patients received nivolumab 3 mg/kg intravenously every 2 weeks.

All patients experienced relapse after autologous stem cell transplantation, and brentuximab vedotin exposure was variable. The V gene's germline CDR1 is SGHVS and CDR2 FNYEAQ. This CDR3 is 14 amino acids long. Deletions cut 7 bases from V and 0 bases from J, with 12 bases between. Study outcomes and limitations: Those patients who began receiving nivolumab less than 1 year after ASCT had lower diversity, and they were excluded.

Sequencing used immunoSEQ multiplex PCR; TCRdb keeps in-frame clones, though not all of them. The sample carries about 150,000 clones, less than 80% recorded once. V gene TRBV7-6 combines with J gene TRBJ1-1; possible D gene TRBD1, 6 bases. This TCR came from a human donor with classical Hodgkin lymphoma. This specimen consisted of peripheral blood mononuclear cells (PBMCs), obtained before the second cycle of nivolumab. This CDR3 reads CASIPGGLNTEAFF. CDR3 sequence (DNA): TGTGCCAGCATCCCGGGGGGCTTGAACACTGAAGCTTTCTTT.